The TCR beta chain under discussion was sequenced for a study of blood T cell repertoires in COVID-19. Study-level information: In each case, the material was cDNA or gDNA derived from T cells, B-cell-depleted T cells, or PBMCs.

This clone came up a few times. Profiled with immunoSEQ multiplex PCR; TCRdb holds only in-frame clones, not every one. Among about 330,000 clones, about 82% were seen once, and the ten largest hold about 1.7%. Per the germline V gene, CDR1 is ENHRY and CDR2 is SYGVKD. The V gene lost 9 bases and the J gene lost 0 bases, with 15 bases spanning the gap. There are 15 residues in the CDR3. Sequencing was carried out using peripheral blood. This TCR derives from a woman aged 45-60 years with acute or convalescent COVID-19. The chain links TRBV10-3 to TRBJ2-1; maybe TRBD2 (5 bases). CDR3 bases: TGTGCCATTTCCATATCGGGGAGCTCCTACAATGAGCAGTTCTTC. Translating gives CAISISGSSYNEQFF.